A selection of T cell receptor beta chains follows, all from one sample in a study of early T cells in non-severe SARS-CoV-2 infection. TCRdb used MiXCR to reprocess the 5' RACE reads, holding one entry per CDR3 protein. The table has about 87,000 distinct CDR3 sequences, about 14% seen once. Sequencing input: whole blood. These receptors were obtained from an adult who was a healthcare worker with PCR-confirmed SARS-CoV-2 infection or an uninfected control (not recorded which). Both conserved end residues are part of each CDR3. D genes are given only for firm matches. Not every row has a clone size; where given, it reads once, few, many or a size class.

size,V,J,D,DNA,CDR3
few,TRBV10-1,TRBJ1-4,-,TGCGCCAGCAGTTTCGCCTCGGGAAAACTGTTTTTT,CASSFASGKLFF
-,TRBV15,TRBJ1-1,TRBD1,TGTGCCACCAGCAGGGACAGGGCTTTCTCTTTCTTT,CATSRDRAFSFF
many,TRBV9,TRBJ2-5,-,TGTGCCAGCAGCGTAGCAGGGGAAGAGACCCAGTACTTC,CASSVAGEETQYF
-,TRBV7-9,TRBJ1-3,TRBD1,TGTGCCAGCAGCCCGACAGGGGTTGGAAACACCATATATTTT,CASSPTGVGNTIYF
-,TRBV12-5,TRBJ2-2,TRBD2,TGTGCTAGTGGTTTGACGGGAGGTATCACCGGGGAGCTGTTTTTT,CASGLTGGITGELFF
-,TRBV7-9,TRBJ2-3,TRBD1,TGTGCCAGCAGCTTTAGGGGGCTGGCAGATACGCAGTATTTT,CASSFRGLADTQYF
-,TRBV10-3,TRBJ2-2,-,TGTGCCGTAGGGGGAGGCGGGGAGCTGTTTTTT,CAVGGGGELFF
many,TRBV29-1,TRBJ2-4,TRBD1,TGCAGCGTTGAAAGGGACAGGGGAGGCAAAAACATTCAGTACTTC,CSVERDRGGKNIQYF
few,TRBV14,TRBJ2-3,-,TGTGCCAGCAGCCACCCGGGGGTCAGCACAGATACGCAGTATTTT,CASSHPGVSTDTQYF
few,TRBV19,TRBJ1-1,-,TGTGCCAGTAGTATGGGACCGGCAAACACTGAAGCTTTCTTT,CASSMGPANTEAFF
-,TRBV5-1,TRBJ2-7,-,TGCGCCAGCAGTCAGGACAGAGCCTACGAGCGGTACTTC,CASSQDRAYERYF
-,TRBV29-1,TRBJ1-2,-,TGCAGCGTTGCCTCACAGGGAACTCCTGGCTACACCTTC,CSVASQGTPGYTF
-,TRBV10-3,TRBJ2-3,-,TGTGCCATCAGTGTCCCCGCAGATACGCAGTATTTT,CAISVPADTQYF
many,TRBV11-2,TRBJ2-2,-,TGTGCCAGCAGCTTATCGGGGCGCACCACCGGGGAGCTGTTTTTT,CASSLSGRTTGELFF
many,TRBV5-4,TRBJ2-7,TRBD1,TGTGCCAGCAGCTGGTCGGCAGGGGGCTACGAGCAGTACTTC,CASSWSAGGYEQYF
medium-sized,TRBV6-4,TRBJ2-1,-,TGTGCCAGCAGTTACAGGGACGACAATGAGCAGTTCTTC,CASSYRDDNEQFF
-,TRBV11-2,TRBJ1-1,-,TGTGCCAGCAGTAGACAAGGGAAGGGGACTGAAGCTTTCTTT,CASSRQGKGTEAFF
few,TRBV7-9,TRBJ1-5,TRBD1,TGTGCCAGCAGCTCACAGGGGAATCAGCCCCAGCATTTT,CASSSQGNQPQHF
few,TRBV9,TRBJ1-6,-,TGTGCCAGCAGCGTACTTGACGGCAGCAGATCACCCCTCCACTTT,CASSVLDGSRSPLHF
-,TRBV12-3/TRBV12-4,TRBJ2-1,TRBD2,TGTGCCAGCAGTGCCCGGACTAGCGGGGCTGAGCAGTTCTTC,CASSARTSGAEQFF
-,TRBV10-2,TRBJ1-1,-,TGCGCCAGCATCCAGGCAACTGAAGCTTTCTTT,CASIQATEAFF
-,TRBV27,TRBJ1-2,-,TGTGCCAGCAGTTCCGGCCGACAGAGAACCTATGGCTACACCTTC,CASSSGRQRTYGYTF
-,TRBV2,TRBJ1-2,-,TGTGCCAGCAGTGAACAGCCTGGGGACTATGGCTACACCTTC,CASSEQPGDYGYTF
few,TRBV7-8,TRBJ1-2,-,TGTGCCAGCAACCTTGGGTATCCGGGGGAGGACTATGGCTACACCTTC,CASNLGYPGEDYGYTF
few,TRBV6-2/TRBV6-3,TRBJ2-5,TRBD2,TGTGCCAGCAGCGAGCGGGGAGCCCCTCAACGGACCCAGTACTTC,CASSERGAPQRTQYF
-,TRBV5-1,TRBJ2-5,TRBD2,TGCGCCAGCAGCTTGAGCGGGAGAGAGACCCAGTACTTC,CASSLSGRETQYF
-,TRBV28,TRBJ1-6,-,TGTGCCAGCAGAATCGGGCAGGCAGAATCACCCCTCCACTTT,CASRIGQAESPLHF
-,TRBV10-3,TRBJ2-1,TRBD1,TGTGCCACCGGTGGGGGGACAGGGGCTATCAATGAGCAGTTCTTC,CATGGGTGAINEQFF
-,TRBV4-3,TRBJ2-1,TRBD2,TGCGCCAGCAGCCCCAACCCCCTTGCGGGGGGCCCGTTCTTC,CASSPNPLAGGPFF
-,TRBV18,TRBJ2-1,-,TGTGCCAGCTCAGATTACAATGAGCAGTTCTTC,CASSDYNEQFF
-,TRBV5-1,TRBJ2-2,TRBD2,TGCGCCAGCAGCTTGGACGGGACTAGCGGGGACCTCCGGGGCACCGGGGAGCTGTTTTTT,CASSLDGTSGDLRGTGELFF
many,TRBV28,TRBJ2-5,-,TGTGCCAGCAGGGGAGGGGGCCCAGAGACCCAGTACTTC,CASRGGGPETQYF
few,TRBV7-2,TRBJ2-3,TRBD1,TGTGCCAGCAGCTTAGTAGGGACAGCGTACACAGATACGCAGTATTTT,CASSLVGTAYTDTQYF
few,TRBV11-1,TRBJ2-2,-,TGTGCCAGCAGCTTGGAAATGAACACCGGGGAGCTGTTTTTT,CASSLEMNTGELFF
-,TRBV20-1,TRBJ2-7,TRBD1,TGCAGTGCTAGACCCCCGGGACAGGGAAACTACGAGCAGTACTTC,CSARPPGQGNYEQYF
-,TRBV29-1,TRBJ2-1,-,TGCAGCGTCCAGCGCTCCTACAATGAGCAGTTCTTC,CSVQRSYNEQFF
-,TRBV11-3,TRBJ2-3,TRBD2,TGTGCCAGCAGCTTAGGGTCCCGACTAGCGAGAAGGCCCCAGCACACAGATACGCAGTATTTT,CASSLGSRLARRPQHTDTQYF
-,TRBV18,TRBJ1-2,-,TGTGCCAGCTCACTTACCGGGACGGATTTCTATGGCTACACCTTC,CASSLTGTDFYGYTF
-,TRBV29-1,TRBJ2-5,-,TGCAGCGTTGAAGATACGAGAGACCAAGAGACCCAGTACTTC,CSVEDTRDQETQYF
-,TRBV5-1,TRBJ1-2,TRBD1,TGCGCCAGCAGCTTGAGGACAGGGGGCGTTGATGGCTACACCTTC,CASSLRTGGVDGYTF
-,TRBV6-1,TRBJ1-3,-,TGTGCCAGCCTCCGGACGGCCAACTCTGGAAACACCATATATTTT,CASLRTANSGNTIYF
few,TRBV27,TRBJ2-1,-,TGTGCCAGCAGTTTATTTGGGACCCCCAATGAGCAGTTCTTC,CASSLFGTPNEQFF
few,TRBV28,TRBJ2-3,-,TGTGCCAGCAGTTTATTGTGGGGGGAAGGGGGTACTAGCACAGATACGCAGTATTTT,CASSLLWGEGGTSTDTQYF
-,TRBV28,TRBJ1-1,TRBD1,TGTGCCAGCAGCCCGAGGGGGGCCTACAGGGGGGCCAACACTGAAGCTTTCTTT,CASSPRGAYRGANTEAFF
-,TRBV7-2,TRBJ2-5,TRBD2,TGTGCCAGCAGCCCACTAGCGGGGAAAGAGACCCAGTACTTC,CASSPLAGKETQYF
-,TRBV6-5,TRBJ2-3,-,TGTGCCAGCAGTTACCGTGGCATAACCCCAGATACGCAGTATTTT,CASSYRGITPDTQYF
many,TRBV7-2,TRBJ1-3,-,TGTGCCAGCAGGATCGGGGGGAGCGGAAACACCATATATTTT,CASRIGGSGNTIYF
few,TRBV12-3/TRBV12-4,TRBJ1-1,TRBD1,TGTGCCAGCAGTTTGGGCAGGGGGATGGGGACTGAAGCTTTCTTT,CASSLGRGMGTEAFF
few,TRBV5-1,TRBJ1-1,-,TGCGCCAGCAGCTTGGTCCAGGGCCAGACTGAAGCTTTCTTT,CASSLVQGQTEAFF
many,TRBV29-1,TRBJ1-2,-,TGCAGCGTTGAGATTCAGTATGGCTACACCTTC,CSVEIQYGYTF
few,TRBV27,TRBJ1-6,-,TGTGCCAGCAGTGTCGGTATCTATAATTCACCCCTCCACTTT,CASSVGIYNSPLHF
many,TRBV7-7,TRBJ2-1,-,TGTGCTAGCAGCTTAGCTCCGGGGGCCTCCAATGAGCAGTTCTTC,CASSLAPGASNEQFF
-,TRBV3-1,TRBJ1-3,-,TGTGCCAGCAGCCAAGAAGGCGGCACCATATATTTT,CASSQEGGTIYF
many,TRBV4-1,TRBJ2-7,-,TGCGCCAGCAGCCAAGATCCGGGGCTAGGCTCCTACGAGCAGTACTTC,CASSQDPGLGSYEQYF
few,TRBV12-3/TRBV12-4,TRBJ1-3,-,TGTGCCAGCAGTTTATTGGGAACTGGAAACACCATATATTTT,CASSLLGTGNTIYF
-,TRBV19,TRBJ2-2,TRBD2,TGTGCCAGTAGTACCCTTGGAGCGGGGAGGACCGGGGAGCTGTTTTTT,CASSTLGAGRTGELFF
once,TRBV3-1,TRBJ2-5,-,TGTGCCAGCAGCCAAGATGGGGCTAGCGCGGAGACCCAGTACTTC,CASSQDGASAETQYF
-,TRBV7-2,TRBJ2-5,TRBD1,TGTGCCAGCAGCTTAGGGGGGACAGGCCAAGAGACCCAGTACTTC,CASSLGGTGQETQYF
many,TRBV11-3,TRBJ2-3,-,TGTGCCAGCAGCTCCCTACCGGGGGCTACGGATACGCAGTATTTT,CASSSLPGATDTQYF
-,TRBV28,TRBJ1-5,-,TGTGCCAGCAGTTACGGGGGAGGGGACGCAAATCAGCCCCAGCATTTT,CASSYGGGDANQPQHF